This entry describes one TCR beta chain. No antigen is known for it. Germline loops: CDR1 LGHDT, CDR2 YNNKEL (reference sequence). This CDR3 is 15 amino acids long. Between the trimmed V and J ends, which lost 4 bases and 7 bases, there was a span of 17 bases. The data were taken from a study of T-cell reconstitution after alpha-beta-depleted transplantation in children. Study outcomes and limitations: Certain patients had high TCRbeta diversity at day 60, and it came from recipient T cells and thymic progenitors that survived. In patients about two months after transplant, alpha-beta T cells reportedly arose from several hundred expanded graft clones. T-cell counts and diversity at one year following transplant were attributed mainly to newly produced T cells.

Preparation of the TCRbeta library involved a method that used unique molecular identifiers. TCRdb itself ran the PCR reads through MiXCR, one entry per CDR3 protein. The sample contains about a million distinct CDR3 sequences, 25% to 30% of which appear only once. The input for sequencing was PBMCs, mostly from graft donor cells, taken 360 days after TCRalphabeta/CD19-depleted stem cell transplant. This receptor was obtained from a boy younger than two who had a stem cell transplant for SCID, so the T cells may come from the graft donor. This chain uses TRBV3-1 with TRBJ2-1, with D maybe TRBD2 (6 bases). The DNA of the CDR3 is TGTGCCAGCAGCCCGGACTACCTCTCTCGAAATGAGCAGTTCTTC. Translating it yields CASSPDYLSRNEQFF.